The sequence of this T cell receptor (beta chain) was determined in a study of molecular identifiers for immune sequencing clone quantification. Study-wide results and limits: In CMV-specific effectors, clones above 20 copies held over 99% of molecules; naive, under 1%.

Concerning this clonotype itself: The target antigen is unknown.

Sorting recovered naive CD8 T cells on a CD8+CD4-CCR7+CD45RA+ profile. Germline CDR1 and CDR2: LGHNA and YSLEER. The germline V and J ends were trimmed by 0 bases and 5 bases, with 16 bases remaining between them. This CDR3 has 17 amino acids. Bulk libraries came from a prior protocol with listed TCR primers. One entry per CDR3 protein, called by TCRdb with MiXCR from the PCR reads. The table lists over 550,000 distinct CDR3 sequences, about 25% of them singletons. Specimen: naive CD8+ T cells from blood, with Jurkat cell RNA spiked in. Stated subset: FACS-sorted CD8+CD4-CCR7+CD45RA+ naive T cells. The J gene is TRBJ2-2, the V gene TRBV4-3; no definite D call. This TCR was recovered from a human donor in good health. Some libraries in this study had Jurkat cell RNA spiked in. The CDR3 bases are TGCGCCAGCAGCCAAGATGTAGGTCTCATAGGGACCGGGGAGCTGTTTTTT. It codes for CASSQDVGLIGTGELFF.